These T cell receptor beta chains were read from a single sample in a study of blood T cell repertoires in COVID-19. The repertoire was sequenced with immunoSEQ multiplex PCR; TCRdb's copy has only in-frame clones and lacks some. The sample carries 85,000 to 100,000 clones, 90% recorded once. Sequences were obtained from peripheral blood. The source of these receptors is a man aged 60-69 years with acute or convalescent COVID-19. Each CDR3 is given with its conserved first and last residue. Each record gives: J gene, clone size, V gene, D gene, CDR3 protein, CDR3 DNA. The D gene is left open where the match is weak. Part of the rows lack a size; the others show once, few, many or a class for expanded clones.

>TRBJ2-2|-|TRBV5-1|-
CASSADYNTGELFF
TGCGCCAGCAGCGCAGACTACAACACCGGGGAGCTGTTTTTT
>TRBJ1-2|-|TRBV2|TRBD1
CASIGRGRESYTF
TGTGCCAGCATTGGCAGGGGGCGGGAAAGCTACACCTTC
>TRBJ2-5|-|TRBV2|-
CASSTPRVQETQYF
TGTGCCAGCAGTACTCCCCGGGTCCAAGAGACCCAGTACTTC
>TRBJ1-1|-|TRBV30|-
CAWRREGMRTEAFF
TGTGCCTGGAGACGCGAGGGAATGAGGACTGAAGCTTTCTTT
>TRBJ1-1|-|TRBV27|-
CASSPGHGLGTEAFF
TGTGCCAGCAGTCCCGGACACGGGCTGGGGACTGAAGCTTTCTTT
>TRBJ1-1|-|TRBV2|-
CASSRQNTEAFF
TGTGCCAGCAGCCGACAGAACACTGAAGCTTTCTTT
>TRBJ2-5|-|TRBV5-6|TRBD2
CASSLATGLAQETQYF
TGTGCCAGCAGCTTGGCCACGGGACTAGCGCAAGAGACCCAGTACTTC
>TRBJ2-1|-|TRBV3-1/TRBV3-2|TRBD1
CASSFAGQGTNEQFF
TGTGCCAGCAGCTTCGCGGGACAGGGTACCAATGAGCAGTTCTTC
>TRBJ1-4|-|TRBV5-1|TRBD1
CASSLQGAGEKLFF
TGCGCCAGCAGCTTACAGGGGGCCGGGGAAAAACTGTTTTTT
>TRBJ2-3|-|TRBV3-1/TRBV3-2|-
CASSQDGTSENTQYF
TGTGCCAGCAGCCAAGACGGAACTAGTGAGAATACGCAGTATTTT
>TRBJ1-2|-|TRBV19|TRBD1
CASILTGLNYGYTF
TGTGCCAGTATCCTGACAGGGCTTAACTATGGCTACACCTTC
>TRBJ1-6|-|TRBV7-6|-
CASSLGQTSSYNSPLHF
TGTGCCAGCAGCCTCGGACAGACAAGCTCCTATAATTCACCCCTCCACTTT
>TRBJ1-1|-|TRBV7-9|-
CASRRSFDTEAFF
TGTGCCAGCAGGAGGTCGTTCGACACTGAAGCTTTCTTT
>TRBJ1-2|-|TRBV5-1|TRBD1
CASSLAGTGEGYTF
TGCGCCAGCAGCTTGGCCGGGACAGGGGAGGGCTACACCTTC
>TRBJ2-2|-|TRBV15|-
CATSIGNTGELFF
TGTGCCACCAGCATCGGTAACACCGGGGAGCTGTTTTTT
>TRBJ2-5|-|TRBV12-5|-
CASGLVEETQYF
TGTGCTAGTGGTTTGGTAGAGGAGACCCAGTACTTC
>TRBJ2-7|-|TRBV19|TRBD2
CASSIAGGGTYEQYF
TGTGCCAGTAGTATAGCGGGCGGGGGTACCTACGAGCAGTACTTC
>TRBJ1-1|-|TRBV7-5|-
CVRSLEGAPRPEAFF
TGTGTCAGAAGCTTAGAAGGGGCCCCACGGCCTGAAGCTTTCTTT
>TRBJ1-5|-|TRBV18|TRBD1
CASSPGTDNSNQPQHF
TGTGCCAGCTCACCAGGGACAGATAATAGCAATCAGCCCCAGCATTTT
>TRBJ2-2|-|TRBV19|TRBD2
CASSIEISGDPNTGELFF
TGTGCCAGTAGTATTGAGATTAGCGGGGACCCGAACACCGGGGAGCTGTTTTTT
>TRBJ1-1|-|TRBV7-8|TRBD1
CASSESGTGSEAFF
TGTGCCAGCAGCGAATCCGGGACAGGCTCTGAAGCTTTCTTT
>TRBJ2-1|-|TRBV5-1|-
CASSLDREIYEQFF
TGCGCCAGCAGCTTGGACAGGGAAATATATGAGCAGTTCTTC
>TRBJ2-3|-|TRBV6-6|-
CASSRSKGVPLTDTQYF
TGTGCCAGCAGTCGCTCGAAGGGGGTCCCGCTCACAGATACGCAGTATTTT
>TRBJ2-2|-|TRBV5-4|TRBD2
CASSSGASGGLMGGELFF
TGTGCCAGCAGCTCGGGGGCTAGCGGGGGCCTAATGGGCGGGGAGCTGTTTTTT
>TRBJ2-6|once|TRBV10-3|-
CAISESGGSGANVLTF
TGTGCCATCAGTGAGTCAGGGGGCTCTGGGGCCAACGTCCTGACTTTC
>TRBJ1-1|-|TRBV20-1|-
CTLSTEAFF
TGCACCCTCAGCACTGAAGCTTTCTTT
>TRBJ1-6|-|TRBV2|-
CASTQGADYNSPLHF
TGTGCCAGCACCCAAGGGGCAGATTATAATTCACCCCTCCACTTT
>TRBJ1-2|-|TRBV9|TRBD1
CASSAVTGGRGYGYTF
TGTGCCAGCAGCGCCGTGACAGGGGGCAGGGGCTATGGCTACACCTTC
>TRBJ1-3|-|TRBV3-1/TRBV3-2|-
CASSQPPGGGTIYF
TGTGCCAGCAGCCAGCCTCCTGGCGGCGGCACCATATATTTT
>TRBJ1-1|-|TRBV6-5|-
CASSRQSGTEAFF
TGTGCCAGCAGTAGGCAGAGCGGCACTGAAGCTTTCTTT
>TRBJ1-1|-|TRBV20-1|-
CSAKTDLEAFF
TGCAGTGCTAAGACAGACCTTGAAGCTTTCTTT
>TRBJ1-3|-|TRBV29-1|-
CSVTRDNSGNTIYF
TGCAGCGTGACCCGAGACAACTCTGGAAACACCATATATTTT
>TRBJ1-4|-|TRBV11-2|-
CASRFTTGTTNEKLFF
TGTGCCAGCAGATTTACCACAGGGACAACTAATGAAAAACTGTTTTTT
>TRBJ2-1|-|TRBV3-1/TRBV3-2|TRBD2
CASSQDGGGAGNEQFF
TGTGCCAGCAGCCAAGATGGCGGGGGGGCCGGGAATGAGCAGTTCTTC
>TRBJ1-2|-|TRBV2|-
CASSDRGISAGYTF
TGTGCCAGCAGTGATCGGGGGATTTCGGCTGGCTACACCTTC
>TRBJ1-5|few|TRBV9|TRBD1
CASTLLADRSNQPQHF
TGTGCCAGCACCCTCCTCGCGGACAGGAGCAATCAGCCCCAGCATTTT
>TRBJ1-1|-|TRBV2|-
CASSELQGSAFF
TGTGCCAGCAGTGAGCTACAGGGCTCCGCTTTCTTT
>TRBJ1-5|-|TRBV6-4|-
CATAREAGEPQHF
TGTGCCACCGCTCGAGAGGCAGGGGAGCCCCAGCATTTT
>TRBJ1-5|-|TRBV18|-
CASSPRGLSNQPQHF
TGTGCCAGCTCACCACGGGGCCTTAGCAATCAGCCCCAGCATTTT